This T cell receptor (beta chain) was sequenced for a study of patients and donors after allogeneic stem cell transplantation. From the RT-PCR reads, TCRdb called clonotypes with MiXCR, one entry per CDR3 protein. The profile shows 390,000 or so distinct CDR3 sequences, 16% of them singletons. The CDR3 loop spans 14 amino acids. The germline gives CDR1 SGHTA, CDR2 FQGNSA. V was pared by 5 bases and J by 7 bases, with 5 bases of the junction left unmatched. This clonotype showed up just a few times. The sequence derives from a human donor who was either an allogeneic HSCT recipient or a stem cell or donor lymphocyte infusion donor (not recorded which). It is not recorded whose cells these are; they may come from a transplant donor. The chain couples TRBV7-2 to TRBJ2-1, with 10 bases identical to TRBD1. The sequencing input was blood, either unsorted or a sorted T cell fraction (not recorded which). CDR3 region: CASSQGQGFNEQFF. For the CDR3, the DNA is TGTGCCAGCAGCCAGGGACAGGGGTTTAATGAGCAGTTCTTC.